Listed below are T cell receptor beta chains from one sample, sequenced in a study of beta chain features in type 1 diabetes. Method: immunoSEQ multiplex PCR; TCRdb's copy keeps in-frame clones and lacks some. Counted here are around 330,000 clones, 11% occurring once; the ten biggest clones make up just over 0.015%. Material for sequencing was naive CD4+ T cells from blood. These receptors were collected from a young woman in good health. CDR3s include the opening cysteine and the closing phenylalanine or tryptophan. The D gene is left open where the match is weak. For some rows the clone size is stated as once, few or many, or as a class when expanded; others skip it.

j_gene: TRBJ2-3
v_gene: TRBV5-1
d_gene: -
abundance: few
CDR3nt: TGCGCCAGCAGCTTTTCGGGCACAGATACGCAGTATTTT
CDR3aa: CASSFSGTDTQYF

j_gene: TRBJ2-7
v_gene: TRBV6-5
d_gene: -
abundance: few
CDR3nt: TGTGCCAGCAGTTACTCTGGGGACACCACCTACGAGCAGTACTTC
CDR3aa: CASSYSGDTTYEQYF

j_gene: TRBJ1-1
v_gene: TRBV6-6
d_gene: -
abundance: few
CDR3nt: TGTGCCAGCAGCGTGAACACTGAAGCTTTCTTT
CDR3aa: CASSVNTEAFF

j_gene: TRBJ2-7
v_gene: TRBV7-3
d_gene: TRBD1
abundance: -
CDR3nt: TGTGCCAGCAGCTTATCCAGGGGGTACGAGCAGTACTTC
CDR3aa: CASSLSRGYEQYF

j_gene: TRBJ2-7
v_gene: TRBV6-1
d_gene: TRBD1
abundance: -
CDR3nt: TGTGCCAGCAGCCGGGACAGGGGCTACGAGCAGTACTTC
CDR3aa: CASSRDRGYEQYF

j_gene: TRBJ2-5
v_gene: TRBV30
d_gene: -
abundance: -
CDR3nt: TGTGCCTGGAGGCAGTCTTACAGGGGAGGCCAAGAGACCCAGTACTTC
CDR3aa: CAWRQSYRGGQETQYF

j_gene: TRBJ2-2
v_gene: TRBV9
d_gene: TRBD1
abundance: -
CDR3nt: TGTGCCAGCAGCTCCTCCGGGACAGGGAACACCGGGGAGCTGTTTTTT
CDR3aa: CASSSSGTGNTGELFF

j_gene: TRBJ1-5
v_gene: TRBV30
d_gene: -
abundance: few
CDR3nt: TGTGCCTGGAGTGCGCAGCGGGATCAGCCCCAGCATTTT
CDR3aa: CAWSAQRDQPQHF

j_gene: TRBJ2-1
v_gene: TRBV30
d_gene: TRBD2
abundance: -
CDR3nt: TGTGCCTGGCGGACTAGCGGGGGCAATGAGCAGTTCTTC
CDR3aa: CAWRTSGGNEQFF

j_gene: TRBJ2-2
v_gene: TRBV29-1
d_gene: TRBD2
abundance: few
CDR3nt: TGCAGCGTTGACCCTAGCGGGAGGGCGGGAACCGGGGAGCTGTTTTTT
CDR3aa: CSVDPSGRAGTGELFF

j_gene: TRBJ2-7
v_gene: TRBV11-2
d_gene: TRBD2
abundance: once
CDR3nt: TGTGCCAGCAGCCCCTCCCCGACTAGCGGGAGCCACGAGCAGTACTTC
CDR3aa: CASSPSPTSGSHEQYF

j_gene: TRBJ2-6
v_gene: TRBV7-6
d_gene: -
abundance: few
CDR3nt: TGTGCCAGCAGTCAACCCCATCGGCGGTCCTCTGGGGCCAACGTCCTGACTTTC
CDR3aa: CASSQPHRRSSGANVLTF

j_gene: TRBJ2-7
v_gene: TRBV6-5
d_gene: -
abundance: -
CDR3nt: TGTGCCAGCAGTCCTGGAAGAGGGTCCCACGAGCAGTACTTC
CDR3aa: CASSPGRGSHEQYF

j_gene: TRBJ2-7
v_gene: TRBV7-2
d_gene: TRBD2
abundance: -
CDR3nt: TGTGCCAGCACCCCGCGGGGGGTTACCTACGAGCAGTACTTC
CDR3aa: CASTPRGVTYEQYF

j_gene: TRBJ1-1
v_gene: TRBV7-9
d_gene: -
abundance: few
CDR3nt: TGTGCCAGCAGCCCCACAGGATACACTGAAGCTTTCTTT
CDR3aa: CASSPTGYTEAFF

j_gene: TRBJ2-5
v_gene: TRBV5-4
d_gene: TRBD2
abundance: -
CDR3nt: TGTGCCAGCAGCTTTGAGACTAGCGGGATACAAGAGACCCAGTACTTC
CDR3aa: CASSFETSGIQETQYF

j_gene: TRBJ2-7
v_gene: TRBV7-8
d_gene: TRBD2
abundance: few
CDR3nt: TGTGCCAGCAGCTTAGGTTTGGCGGGAGGGCCGGAAGAGCAGTACTTC
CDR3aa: CASSLGLAGGPEEQYF

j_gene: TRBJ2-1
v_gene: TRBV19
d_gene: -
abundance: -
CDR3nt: TGTGCCAGTAGTATATCGGAGGGTACTGAGCAGTTCTTC
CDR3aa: CASSISEGTEQFF

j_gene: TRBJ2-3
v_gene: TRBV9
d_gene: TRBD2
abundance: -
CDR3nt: TGTGCCAGCAGCGTAGGGACTAGCGGGTACACAGATACGCAGTATTTT
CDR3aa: CASSVGTSGYTDTQYF

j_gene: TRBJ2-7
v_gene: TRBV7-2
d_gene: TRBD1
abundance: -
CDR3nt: TGTGCCAGCAGGAGAGGACAGGCCGACGAGCAGTACTTC
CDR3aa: CASRRGQADEQYF

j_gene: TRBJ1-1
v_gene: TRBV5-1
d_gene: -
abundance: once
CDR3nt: TGCGCCAGCAGCCTTGTGGCCATCGGAGGCGAAGCTTTCTTT
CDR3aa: CASSLVAIGGEAFF

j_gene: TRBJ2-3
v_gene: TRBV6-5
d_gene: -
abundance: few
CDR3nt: TGTGCCAGCGGGATCAGGGCTGGCACAGATACGCAGTATTTT
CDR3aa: CASGIRAGTDTQYF

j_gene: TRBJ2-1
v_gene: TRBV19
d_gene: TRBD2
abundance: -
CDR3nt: TGTGCCAGTAGAAAAACTAGCGGGAGGGCCAATGAGCAGTTCTTC
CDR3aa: CASRKTSGRANEQFF

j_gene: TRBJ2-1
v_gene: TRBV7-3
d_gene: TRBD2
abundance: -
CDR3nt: TGTGCCAGCAGCTCGGGACTAGGCCCCTACAATGAGCAGTTCTTC
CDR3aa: CASSSGLGPYNEQFF

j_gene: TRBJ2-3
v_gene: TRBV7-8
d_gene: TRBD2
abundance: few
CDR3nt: TGTGCCAGCAGCTTAGCGGGTCGGGCGGGAGTTCGAACAGATACGCAGTATTTT
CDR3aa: CASSLAGRAGVRTDTQYF

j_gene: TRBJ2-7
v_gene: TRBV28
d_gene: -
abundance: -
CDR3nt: TGTGCCAGCAGCTATCCCGAACGACAAGTCGAGCAGTACTTC
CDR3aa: CASSYPERQVEQYF

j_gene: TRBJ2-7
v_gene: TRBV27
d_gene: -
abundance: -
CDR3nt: TGTGCCAGCAGTTTCGACATGACCTACGAGCAGTACTTC
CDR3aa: CASSFDMTYEQYF

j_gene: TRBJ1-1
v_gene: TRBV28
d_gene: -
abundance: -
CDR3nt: TGTGCCAGCACCAGGGAGGGCGGCACTGAAGCTTTCTTT
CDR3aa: CASTREGGTEAFF

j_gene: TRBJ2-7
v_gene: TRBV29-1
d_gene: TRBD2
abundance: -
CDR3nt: TGCAGCGCAACCGAGGGGACTAGCGTAAGAAGCTCCTACGAGCAGTACTTC
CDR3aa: CSATEGTSVRSSYEQYF

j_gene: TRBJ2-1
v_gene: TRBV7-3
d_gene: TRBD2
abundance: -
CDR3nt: TGTGCCAGCAGCCGCACTAGCGGGAGCTCCTACAATGAGCAGTTCTTC
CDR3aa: CASSRTSGSSYNEQFF

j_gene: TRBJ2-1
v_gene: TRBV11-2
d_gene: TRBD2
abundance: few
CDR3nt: TGTGCCAGCAGCTTAGTAGCGGGGAGCTCCTACAATGAGCAGTTCTTC
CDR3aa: CASSLVAGSSYNEQFF

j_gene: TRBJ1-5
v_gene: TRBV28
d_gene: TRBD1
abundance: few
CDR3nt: TGTGCCAGCAGATCCAGGGGGCTTGGCAATCAGCCCCAGCATTTT
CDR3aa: CASRSRGLGNQPQHF

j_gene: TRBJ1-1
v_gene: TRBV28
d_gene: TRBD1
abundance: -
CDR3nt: TGTGCCAGCAGTTCCGGGACAGGGATGAACACTGAAGCTTTCTTT
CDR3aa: CASSSGTGMNTEAFF

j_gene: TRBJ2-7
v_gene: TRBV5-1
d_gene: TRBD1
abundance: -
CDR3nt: TGCGCCAGCCGCGAAACAGGGGGCGCCTCCCACGAGCAGTACTTC
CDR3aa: CASRETGGASHEQYF

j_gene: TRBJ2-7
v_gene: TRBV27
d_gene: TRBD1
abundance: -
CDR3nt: TGTGCCAGCAGTTCTCCGCCTCGTAACAGGGGGCCCTGGGAGCAGTACTTC
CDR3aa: CASSSPPRNRGPWEQYF

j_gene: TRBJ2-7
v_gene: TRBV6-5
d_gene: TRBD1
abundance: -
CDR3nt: TGTGCCAGCAGTAACCGGGACAGTCGCGGTCACGAGCAGTACTTC
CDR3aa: CASSNRDSRGHEQYF

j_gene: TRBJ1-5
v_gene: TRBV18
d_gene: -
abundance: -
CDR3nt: TGTGCCAGCTCACCCGAGGGTGTGGATCAGCCCCAGCATTTT
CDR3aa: CASSPEGVDQPQHF

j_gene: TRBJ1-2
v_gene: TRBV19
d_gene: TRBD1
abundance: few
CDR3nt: TGTGCCAGTAGTAGCGGACAGGGGGCGGATGGCTACACCTTC
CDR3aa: CASSSGQGADGYTF

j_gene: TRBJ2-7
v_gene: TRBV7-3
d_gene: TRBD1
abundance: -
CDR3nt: TGTGCCAGCAGCTCCGGACAGGGAGGCGAGCAGTACTTC
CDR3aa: CASSSGQGGEQYF

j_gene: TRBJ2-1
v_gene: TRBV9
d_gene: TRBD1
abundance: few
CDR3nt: TGTGCCAGCAGCGACCCGACAGGGGGGAACAATGAGCAGTTCTTC
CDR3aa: CASSDPTGGNNEQFF

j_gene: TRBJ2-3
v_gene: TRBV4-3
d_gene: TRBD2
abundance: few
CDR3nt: TGCGCCAGCAGCCACCCGGGGACTAGCCATACGCAGTATTTT
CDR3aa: CASSHPGTSHTQYF

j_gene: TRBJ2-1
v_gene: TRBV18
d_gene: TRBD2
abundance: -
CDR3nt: TGTGCCAGCTCATCCCTGGCTAGCGGGAGCCATGAGCAGTTCTTC
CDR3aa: CASSSLASGSHEQFF

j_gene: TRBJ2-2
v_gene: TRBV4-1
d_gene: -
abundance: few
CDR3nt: TGCGCCAGCAGCAGGGGTTCAGGCGGGGAGCTGTTTTTT
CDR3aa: CASSRGSGGELFF

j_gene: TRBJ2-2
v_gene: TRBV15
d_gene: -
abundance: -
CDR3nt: TGTGCCACCAGCAGAACAGGGACAAACACCGGGGAGCTGTTTTTT
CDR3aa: CATSRTGTNTGELFF

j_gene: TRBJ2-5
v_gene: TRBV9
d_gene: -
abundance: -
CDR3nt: TGTGCCAGCAGCGATACAGGTGTGGAGACCCAGTACTTC
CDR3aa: CASSDTGVETQYF

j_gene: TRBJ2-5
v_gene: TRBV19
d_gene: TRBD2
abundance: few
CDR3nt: TGTGCCAGTAGTAAGACTAGCTTCCAAGAGACCCAGTACTTC
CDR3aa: CASSKTSFQETQYF